These 4 T cell receptor beta chains were all obtained from the same sample, sequenced in a study of CD8 T cells in ankylosing spondylitis. Their recognized antigens are unknown. Whole-study findings and limits: A TCR beta motif of about 8 highly homologous variants appeared characteristic of ankylosing spondylitis blood.

TCRdb reprocessed the 5' RACE reads via MiXCR and lists one record per CDR3 protein. The sample lists about 390,000 distinct CDR3 sequences, approximately 20% occurring once. Sample: blood, either unsorted or a sorted T cell fraction (not recorded which). The origin of the receptors is a male donor with ankylosing spondylitis.

The rearrangement uses TRBV5-5 and TRBJ1-5, with D unresolved. The CDR3 is 13 residues long. Germline lookup yields CDR1 SGHKS and CDR2 YYEKEE (reference sequence). Between the trimmed V and J ends, which lost 4 bases and 4 bases, there was a span of 9 bases. CDR3 coding DNA: TGTGCCAGCAGCATTTCGGGAAATCAGCCCCAGCATTTT. It is translated as CASSISGNQPQHF.

The chain couples TRBV12-3 or TRBV12-4 to TRBJ2-5; tentatively, D is TRBD1 (6 bases). The CDR3 length is 13 residues. Trimming removed 4 bases from V and 0 bases from J, with 6 bases in between. DNA for the CDR3: TGTGCCAGCAGTTGGGACAACCAAGAGACCCAGTACTTC. The encoded protein is CASSWDNQETQYF.

The chain combines TRBV20-1 with TRBJ2-7; the match to TRBD2 covers 7 bases. Per germline, CDR1 DFQATT and CDR2 SNEGSKA (reference sequence). The CDR3 length is 13 residues. The trim removed 6 bases at V and 1 base at J, leaving 6 bases unmatched. CDR3 sequence reads: CSAERAGSYEQYF. The CDR3 DNA follows: TGCAGTGCCGAACGAGCGGGATCCTACGAGCAGTACTTC.

V is TRBV7-6 and J is TRBJ2-7; D is possibly TRBD1 (6 bases). The ends were cut back, 1 base at V and 2 bases at J, with 9 bases in the middle. The CDR3 totals 14 residues. Germline values: CDR1 SGHVS, CDR2 FNYEAQ. CDR3 nucleotide sequence: TGTGCCAGCAGCTTAGACACAGGGACCTACGAGCAGTACTTC. This codes for CASSLDTGTYEQYF.